Here is one T cell receptor beta chain with its context. Its antigen is not known. Template-switching 5'RACE yielded the TCR cDNA; a universal primer site and UMIs were added in the process. TCRdb reanalysed the 5' RACE reads using MiXCR and keeps one entry per CDR3 protein. Among around 310,000 distinct CDR3 sequences listed, 3.5% to 4.5% were seen once. This sample was taken from a study of T cells after yellow fever vaccination. Study observations and caveats: Most primary-vaccination clones recurred post-booster (roughly 96% CD4, more than 85% CD8). Contamination of FACS-sorted repertoires by abundant clonotypes from the bulk population could occur.

This CDR3 is 14 amino acids long. Trimming took 8 bases from V and 7 from J, leaving 18 bases between them. Germline CDR1 and CDR2: MNHEY and SVGEGT. The source material was PBMCs, sampled 15 days after the yellow fever booster vaccination. This TCR derives from a man in his late teens or twenties who received the YFV17D yellow fever vaccine. The J gene is TRBJ1-5, the V gene TRBV6-2 or TRBV6-3; D uncertain. The chain's CDR3 is CASSGRYYGQPQHF. In nucleotides, the CDR3 is TGTGCCAGCTCGGGCAGATACTACGGGCAGCCCCAGCATTTT.